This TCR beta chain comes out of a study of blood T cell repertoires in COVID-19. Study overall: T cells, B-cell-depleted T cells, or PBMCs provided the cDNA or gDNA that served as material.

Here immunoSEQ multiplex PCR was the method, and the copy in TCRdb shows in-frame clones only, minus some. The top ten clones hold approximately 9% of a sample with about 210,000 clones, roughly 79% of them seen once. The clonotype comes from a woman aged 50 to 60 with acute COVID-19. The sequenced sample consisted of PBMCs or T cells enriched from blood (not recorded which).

This CDR3 reads CASSIPQGAKNIQYF. The DNA for the CDR3 is TGTGCCAGTAGTATACCCCAGGGAGCCAAAAACATTCAGTACTTC. The chain carries TRBV19 and TRBJ2-4; D is perhaps TRBD1 (5 bases). Germline CDR1 reads LNHDA; CDR2 reads SQIVND (reference sequence). V shed 2 bases and J shed 0 bases, with 8 bases lying between them. CDR3 length: 15 residues.